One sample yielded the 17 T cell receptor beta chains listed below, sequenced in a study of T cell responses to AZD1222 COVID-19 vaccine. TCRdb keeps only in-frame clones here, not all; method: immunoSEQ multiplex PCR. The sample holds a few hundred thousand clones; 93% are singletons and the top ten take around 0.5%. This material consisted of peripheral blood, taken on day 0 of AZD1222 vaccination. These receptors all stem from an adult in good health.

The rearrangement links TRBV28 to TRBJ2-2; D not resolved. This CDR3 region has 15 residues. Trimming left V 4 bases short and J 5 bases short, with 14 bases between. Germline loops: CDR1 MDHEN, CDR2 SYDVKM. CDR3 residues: CASSSPQSLTGELFF. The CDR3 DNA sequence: TGTGCCAGCAGTTCCCCTCAATCCCTTACCGGGGAGCTGTTTTTT.

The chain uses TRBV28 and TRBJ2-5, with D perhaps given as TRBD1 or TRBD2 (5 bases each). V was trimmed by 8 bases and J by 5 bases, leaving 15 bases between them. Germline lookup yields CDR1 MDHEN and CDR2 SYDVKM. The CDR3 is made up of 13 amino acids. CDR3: CASQRGDYETQYF. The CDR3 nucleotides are TGTGCCAGCCAAAGGGGAGATTATGAGACCCAGTACTTC.

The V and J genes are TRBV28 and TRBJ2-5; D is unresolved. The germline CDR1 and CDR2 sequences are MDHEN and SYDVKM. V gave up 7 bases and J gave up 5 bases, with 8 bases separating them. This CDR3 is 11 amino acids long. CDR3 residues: CASTLGETQYF. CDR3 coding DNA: TGTGCCAGCACCCTAGGGGAGACCCAGTACTTC.

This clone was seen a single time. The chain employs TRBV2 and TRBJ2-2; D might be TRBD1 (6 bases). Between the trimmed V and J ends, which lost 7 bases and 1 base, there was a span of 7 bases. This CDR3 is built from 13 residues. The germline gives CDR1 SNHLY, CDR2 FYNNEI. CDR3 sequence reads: CASTGQNTGELFF. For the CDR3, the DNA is TGTGCCAGCACGGGACAGAACACCGGGGAGCTGTTTTTT.

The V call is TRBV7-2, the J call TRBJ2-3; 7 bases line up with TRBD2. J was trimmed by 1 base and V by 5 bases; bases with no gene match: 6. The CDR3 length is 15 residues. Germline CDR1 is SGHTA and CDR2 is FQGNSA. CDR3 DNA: TGTGCCAGCAGCGCCCGGGACTACCGCACAGATACGCAGTATTTT. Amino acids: CASSARDYRTDTQYF.

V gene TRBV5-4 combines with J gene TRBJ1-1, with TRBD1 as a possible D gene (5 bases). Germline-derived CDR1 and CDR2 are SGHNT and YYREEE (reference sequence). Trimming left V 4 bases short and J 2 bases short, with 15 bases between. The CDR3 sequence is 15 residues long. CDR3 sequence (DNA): TGTGCCAGCAGCCCTATTTCAGGGATTAACACTGAAGCTTTCTTT. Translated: CASSPISGINTEAFF.

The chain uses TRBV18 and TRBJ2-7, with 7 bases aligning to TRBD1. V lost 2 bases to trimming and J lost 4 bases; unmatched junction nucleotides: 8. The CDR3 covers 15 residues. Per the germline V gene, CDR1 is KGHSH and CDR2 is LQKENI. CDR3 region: CASSPGATGAYEQYF. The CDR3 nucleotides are TGTGCCAGCTCACCAGGGGCAACAGGGGCTTACGAGCAGTACTTC.

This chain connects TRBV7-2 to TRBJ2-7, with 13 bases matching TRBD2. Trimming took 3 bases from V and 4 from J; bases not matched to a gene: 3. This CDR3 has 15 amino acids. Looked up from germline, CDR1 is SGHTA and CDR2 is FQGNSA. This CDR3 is CASSFSTSGRYEQYF. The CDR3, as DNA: TGTGCCAGCAGCTTTTCGACTAGCGGGAGGTACGAGCAGTACTTC. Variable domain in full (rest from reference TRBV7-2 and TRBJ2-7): GAGVSQSPSNKVTEKGKDVELRCDPISGHTALYWYRQSLGQGLEFLIYFQGNSAPDKSGLPSDRFSAERTGGSVSTLTIQRTQQEDSAVYLCASSFSTSGRYEQYFGPGTRLTVT.

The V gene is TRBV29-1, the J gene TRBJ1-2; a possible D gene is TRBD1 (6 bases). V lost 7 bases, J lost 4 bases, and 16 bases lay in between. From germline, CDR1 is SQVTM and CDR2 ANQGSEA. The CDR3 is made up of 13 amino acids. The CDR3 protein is CSASGHDFYGYTF. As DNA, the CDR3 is TGCAGCGCCTCGGGACACGACTTCTATGGCTACACCTTC.

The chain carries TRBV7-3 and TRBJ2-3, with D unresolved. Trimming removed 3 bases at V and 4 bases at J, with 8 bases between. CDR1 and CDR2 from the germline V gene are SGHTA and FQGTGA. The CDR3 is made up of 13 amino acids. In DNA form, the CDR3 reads TGTGCCAGCAGCTTCCCGGACGCAGATACGCAGTATTTT. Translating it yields CASSFPDADTQYF.

CDR3 DNA: TGTGCCAGTAGTACCAGGGACCACTTGAACACTGAAGCTTTCTTT. It yields the protein CASSTRDHLNTEAFF. The chain joins TRBV19 to TRBJ1-1; perhaps TRBD1 as D (5 bases). The CDR3 extends over 15 amino acids. The germline gives CDR1 LNHDA, CDR2 SQIVND (reference sequence). The V gene lost 4 bases and the J gene lost 0 bases, with 12 bases spanning the gap.

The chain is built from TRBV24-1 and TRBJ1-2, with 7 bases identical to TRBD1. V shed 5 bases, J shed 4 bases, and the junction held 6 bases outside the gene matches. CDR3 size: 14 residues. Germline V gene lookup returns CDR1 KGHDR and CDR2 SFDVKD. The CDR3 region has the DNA TGTGCCACCAGTGCCTCACAGGGGAGCTATGGCTACACCTTC. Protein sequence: CATSASQGSYGYTF.

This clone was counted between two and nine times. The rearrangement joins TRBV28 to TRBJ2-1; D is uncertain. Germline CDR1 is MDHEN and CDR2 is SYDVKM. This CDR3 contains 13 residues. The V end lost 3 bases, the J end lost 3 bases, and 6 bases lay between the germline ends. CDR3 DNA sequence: TGTGCCAGCAGTTTCCAGATCTACAATGAGCAGTTCTTC. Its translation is CASSFQIYNEQFF.

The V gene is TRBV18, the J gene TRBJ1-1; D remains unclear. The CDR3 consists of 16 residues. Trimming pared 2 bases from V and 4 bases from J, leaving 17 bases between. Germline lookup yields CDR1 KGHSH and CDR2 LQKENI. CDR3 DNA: TGTGCCAGCTCACCAGAAGGGTCCGGACGAACCACTGAAGCTTTCTTT. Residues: CASSPEGSGRTTEAFF.

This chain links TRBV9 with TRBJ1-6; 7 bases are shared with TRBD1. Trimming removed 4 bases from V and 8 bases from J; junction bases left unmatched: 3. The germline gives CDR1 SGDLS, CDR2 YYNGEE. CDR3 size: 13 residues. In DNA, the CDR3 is TGTGCCAGCAGCACACAGGGGCATTCACCCCTCCACTTT. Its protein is CASSTQGHSPLHF.

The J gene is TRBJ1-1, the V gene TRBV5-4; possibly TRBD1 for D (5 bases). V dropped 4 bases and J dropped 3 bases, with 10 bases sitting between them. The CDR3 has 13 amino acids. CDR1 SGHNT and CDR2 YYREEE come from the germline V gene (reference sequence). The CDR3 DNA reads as TGTGCCAGCAGCCCCGACAGATACACTGAAGCTTTCTTT. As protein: CASSPDRYTEAFF. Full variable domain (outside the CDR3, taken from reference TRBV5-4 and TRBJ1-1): ETGVTQSPTHLIKTRGQQVTLRCSSQSGHNTVSWYQQALGQGPQFIFQYYREEENGRGNFPPRFSGLQFPNYSSELNVNALELDDSALYLCASSPDRYTEAFFGQGTRLTVV.

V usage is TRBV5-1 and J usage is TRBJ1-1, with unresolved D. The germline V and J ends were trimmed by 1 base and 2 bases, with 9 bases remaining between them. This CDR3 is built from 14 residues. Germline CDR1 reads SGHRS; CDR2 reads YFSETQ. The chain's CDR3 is CASSLRQPNTEAFF. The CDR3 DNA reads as TGCGCCAGCAGCTTGCGGCAGCCAAACACTGAAGCTTTCTTT.